One and the same sample provided the 8 T cell receptor beta chains below, sequenced in a study of T cell repertoires in cytomegalovirus infection (dated by TCRdb to between 2018 and 2021). Sequencing was carried out with an Illumina HiSeq 1500. TCRdb ran its own pipeline on the public reads, namely fastp trimming at Q25 and MiXCR clone calling, and kept in-frame beta chains. Each entry merges the rows of one CDR3 protein and shows their most common DNA and genes. The sample table shows hundreds of thousands of distinct CDR3 sequences, and approximately 32% are seen once. The ten largest clones capture about an eighth of the sample. The sample's treatment or condition label, decoded: in vitro stimulation with specific CMV peptide epitopes to enrich CMV-specific T cells. The antigens of these receptors remain unknown. The sample in question was cultured CD8+ T cells from PBMCs, obtained from culture after CMV antigen stimulation. The receptors were sampled from a human donor in good health (CMV status not recorded). Some clones in this sample may be carry-over from other donors' samples.

The chain has TRBV28 and TRBJ1-5, with D unresolved. There are 15 residues in the CDR3. Germline V gene lookup returns CDR1 MDHEN and CDR2 SYDVKM. V shed 3 bases and J shed 4 bases, with 13 bases lying between them. The CDR3 reads CASSFGEPANQPQHF. The CDR3 DNA is TGTGCCAGCAGTTTTGGAGAGCCAGCTAATCAGCCCCAGCATTTT.

This clonotype was observed a handful of times. The CDR3 DNA reads TGTGCCACCAGCTTCCCCCCCTTGTGGGGGGACGGAGCAGATACGCAGTATTTT. Its protein is CATSFPPLWGDGADTQYF. The chain has TRBV15 and TRBJ2-3, with a tentative D call TRBD2 (6 bases). In germline, CDR1 is LNHNV, CDR2 YYDKDF (reference sequence). The CDR3 runs to 18 residues. V was cut by 5 bases and J by 4 bases, with 25 bases left in between.

The chain has TRBV6-5 and TRBJ2-7; the match to TRBD2 covers 11 bases. V was pared by 7 bases and J by 7 bases, with 12 bases of the junction left unmatched. Germline assignment: CDR1 MNHEY and CDR2 SVGAGI. The length of the CDR3 is 15 residues. The CDR3 sequence: CASTFSLAGGQEQYF. CDR3 nucleotide sequence: TGTGCCAGCACTTTCTCCCTAGCGGGGGGACAAGAGCAGTACTTC.

The rearrangement links TRBV7-6 to TRBJ1-1, with a possible D match to TRBD1 (5 bases). V dropped 5 bases and J dropped 3 bases, with 19 bases sitting between them. The CDR3 has 16 residues. Looked up from germline, CDR1 is SGHVS and CDR2 is FNYEAQ. The chain's CDR3 is CASSPTTRGFDTEAFF. DNA for the CDR3: TGTGCCAGCAGCCCTACTACGAGGGGTTTCGACACTGAAGCTTTCTTT. The whole variable domain, filled in from reference TRBV7-6 and TRBJ1-1, reads GAGVSQSPRYKVTKRGQDVALRCDPISGHVSLYWYRQALGQGPEFLTYFNYEAQQDKSGLPNDRFSAERPEGSISTLTIQRTEQRDSAMYRCASSPTTRGFDTEAFFGQGTRLTVV.

V gene TRBV11-2 combines with J gene TRBJ1-4, with a tentative D call TRBD1 (5 bases). Germline loops: CDR1 SGHAT, CDR2 FQNNGV. V lost 2 bases to trimming and J lost 0 bases, with 19 bases between them. The CDR3 is 19 amino acids. For the CDR3, the DNA is TGTGCCAGCAGCTTATGGACGAGGGGCCCCCAACCAACTAATGAAAAACTGTTTTTT. It is translated as CASSLWTRGPQPTNEKLFF.

The V and J genes are TRBV11-2 and TRBJ2-5, with TRBD1 matching over 10 bases. The junction had 6 bases not matched to a gene; V was cut back by 5 bases and J by 6 bases. This CDR3 has 14 residues. Germline V gene lookup returns CDR1 SGHAT and CDR2 FQNNGV. CDR3 loop: CASSTSDRGKTQYF. DNA of the CDR3: TGTGCCAGCAGCACGTCGGACAGGGGGAAGACCCAGTACTTC.

The chain couples TRBV4-3 to TRBJ1-3; 7 nucleotides line up with TRBD1. Germline CDR1 and CDR2: LGHNA and YSLEER. CDR3 length: 15 residues. V trimming: 4 bases; J trimming: 0 bases; junction bases outside the gene matches: 3. CDR3 sequence: CASSLRDSSGNTIYF. The CDR3 nucleotides read TGCGCCAGCAGCCTTCGGGACAGCTCTGGAAACACCATATATTTT.

This clonotype has more than one count but fewer than ten. The chain couples TRBV7-9 to TRBJ2-1; D is undetermined. The CDR3 consists of 14 residues. Trimming removed 4 bases from V and 10 bases from J, with 17 bases in between. Per the germline V gene, CDR1 is SEHNR and CDR2 is FQNEAQ (reference sequence). The CDR3 nucleotides are TGTGCCAGCAGCTCCGTTAGCTATGGCCCAGAGCAGTTCTTC. It encodes CASSSVSYGPEQFF.